These T cell receptor beta chains were read from a single sample in a study of T cell responses to AZD1222 COVID-19 vaccine. Generated by immunoSEQ multiplex PCR, the TCRdb table keeps only in-frame clones and is missing some. Counted here are around 120,000 clones, approximately 89% occurring once; the ten biggest clones make up about 4.8%. The sequences come from peripheral blood, collected on day 0 of AZD1222 vaccination. The receptors were sampled from an adult in good health. Each CDR3 is given with its conserved first and last residue.

v_call: TRBV5-1; j_call: TRBJ2-3; cdr3_aa: CASSSTSGLSTDTQYF
v_call: TRBV28; j_call: TRBJ2-7; cdr3_aa: CASSPHRGGSYEQYF
v_call: TRBV9; j_call: TRBJ1-3; cdr3_aa: CASSVFEANSGNTIYF
v_call: TRBV27; j_call: TRBJ1-5; cdr3_aa: CASSPWYREGPLGNQPQHF
v_call: TRBV7-8; j_call: TRBJ1-2; cdr3_aa: CASSLARESYGYTF
v_call: TRBV11-2; j_call: TRBJ2-5; cdr3_aa: CASSPRTGQETQYF
v_call: TRBV15; j_call: TRBJ2-7; cdr3_aa: CATSISLADSYEQYF
v_call: TRBV5-1; j_call: TRBJ2-5; cdr3_aa: CASSLEGEEGGQETQYF
v_call: TRBV12-5; j_call: TRBJ1-1; cdr3_aa: CASGFGPDTEAFF
v_call: TRBV15; j_call: TRBJ1-2; cdr3_aa: CATSREPTPVLANYGYTF
v_call: TRBV6-1; j_call: TRBJ1-6; cdr3_aa: CASSGREVLYWTNSPLHF
v_call: TRBV11-2; j_call: TRBJ2-5; cdr3_aa: CASSLGAGTGGRETQYF
v_call: TRBV6-5; j_call: TRBJ1-6; cdr3_aa: CASSYSGVGGRSPLHF
v_call: TRBV5-1; j_call: TRBJ2-5; cdr3_aa: CASSPGSEQETQYF
v_call: TRBV12-3/TRBV12-4; j_call: TRBJ1-1; cdr3_aa: CASRLTTGTEAFF
v_call: TRBV5-1; j_call: TRBJ2-1; cdr3_aa: CASSLDGTGAYNEQFF
v_call: TRBV27; j_call: TRBJ2-5; cdr3_aa: CASSWVASGGEETQYF
v_call: TRBV7-9; j_call: TRBJ1-4; cdr3_aa: CASSPPGGGLREKLFF
v_call: TRBV6-1; j_call: TRBJ2-7; cdr3_aa: CASSEHLGYEQYF
v_call: TRBV10-3; j_call: TRBJ2-3; cdr3_aa: CAISSPRGQPRTDTQYF
v_call: TRBV19; j_call: TRBJ1-5; cdr3_aa: CASSPSEFYSNQPQHF
v_call: TRBV30; j_call: TRBJ1-3; cdr3_aa: CAWKARGLTRNTIYF
v_call: TRBV2; j_call: TRBJ1-2; cdr3_aa: CASSDLSGYTF
v_call: TRBV6-6; j_call: TRBJ2-1; cdr3_aa: CASSYGREALWNEQFF
v_call: TRBV15; j_call: TRBJ2-2; cdr3_aa: CATSGRPNTGELFF
v_call: TRBV6-5; j_call: TRBJ2-7; cdr3_aa: CASSYWGGYEQYF
v_call: TRBV5-6; j_call: TRBJ1-2; cdr3_aa: CASSPPVGGLGGYTF
v_call: TRBV27; j_call: TRBJ2-3; cdr3_aa: CASSLRRQGGTDTQYF
v_call: TRBV5-5; j_call: TRBJ1-2; cdr3_aa: CASSLGQGDYGYTF
v_call: TRBV14; j_call: TRBJ2-7; cdr3_aa: CASSQEEALPYEQYF
v_call: TRBV5-1; j_call: TRBJ1-1; cdr3_aa: CASRGVAGDTEAFF
v_call: TRBV12-3/TRBV12-4; j_call: TRBJ1-1; cdr3_aa: CASSLSTEAFF
v_call: TRBV21-1; j_call: TRBJ1-5; cdr3_aa: CASSKAFWGLRDNQPQHF
v_call: TRBV6-5; j_call: TRBJ2-1; cdr3_aa: CASSYSLESSYNEQFF
v_call: TRBV5-5; j_call: TRBJ1-6; cdr3_aa: CASSLDFGIGGFNSPLHF
v_call: TRBV15; j_call: TRBJ2-7; cdr3_aa: CATSRGQGAREQYF
v_call: TRBV2; j_call: TRBJ1-1; cdr3_aa: CASSDSHTEAFF
v_call: TRBV3-1/TRBV3-2; j_call: TRBJ2-2; cdr3_aa: CASSLKLADPNTGELFF
v_call: TRBV11-2; j_call: TRBJ2-1; cdr3_aa: CASSASTSGEHNEQFF
v_call: TRBV7-2; j_call: TRBJ2-7; cdr3_aa: CASSSLLAGGTYEQYF
v_call: TRBV6-5; j_call: TRBJ1-6; cdr3_aa: CASRGETGYNSPLHF
v_call: TRBV9; j_call: TRBJ1-2; cdr3_aa: CASSPGGYGYTF
v_call: TRBV7-8; j_call: TRBJ1-5; cdr3_aa: CASSPGQPYSNQPQHF
v_call: TRBV28; j_call: TRBJ2-1; cdr3_aa: CASSFYQRGGQGSYNEQFF
v_call: TRBV6-5; j_call: TRBJ2-7; cdr3_aa: CASSYEGVHEQYF